A single sample is the source of the 30 T cell receptor beta chains below, sequenced in a study of T-cell memory formation after mild COVID-19. TCRdb processed the 5' RACE reads anew with MiXCR; each CDR3 protein has one entry. The top ten hold less than 10% of the sample, which has 550,000 to 600,000 distinct CDR3 sequences, roughly a sixth seen once. The sample consisted of PBMCs or a T cell subset sorted from them (not recorded which). The source is an adult woman who had mild COVID-19 (a few samples of this study predate the infection). Cell type and time point are not known.

This clonotype was counted once. The genes are TRBV7-9 and TRBJ1-2; D possibly corresponds to TRBD1 (6 bases). The V gene lost 8 bases and the J gene lost 0 bases, with 10 bases spanning the gap. Germline V CDR1 and CDR2: SEHNR, FQNEAQ (reference sequence). This CDR3 comprises 13 residues. The CDR3 here is CASEGGANYGYTF. CDR3 nucleotide sequence: TGTGCCAGCGAGGGGGGTGCTAACTATGGCTACACCTTC.

This clonotype was seen more than once but under ten times. The chain employs TRBV20-1 and TRBJ2-7, with TRBD2 identical over 8 bases. The trim removed 6 bases at V and 3 bases at J, leaving 10 bases unmatched. CDR3 size: 14 residues. The germline V gene encodes CDR1 DFQATT and CDR2 SNEGSKA (reference sequence). The DNA for the CDR3 is TGCAGTGCCAAAACCGGGAGGGCCGACTACGAGCAGTACTTC. This gives the protein CSAKTGRADYEQYF.

There are a few counts of this clonotype. The genes are TRBV12-3 or TRBV12-4 and TRBJ2-3; D is uncertain. This CDR3 contains 14 residues. Trimming took 8 bases from V and 5 from J, leaving 17 bases between them. As DNA, the CDR3 is TGTGCCAGCGGCACGGATCGCGCCAGAGATACGCAGTATTTT. This encodes CASGTDRARDTQYF.

Only a few counts were recorded for this clonotype. The rearrangement links TRBV20-1 to TRBJ2-7, with D maybe TRBD1 (6 bases). V was pared by 0 bases and J by 0 bases, with 9 bases between. CDR1 is DFQATT and CDR2 is SNEGSKA in the germline V gene (reference sequence). This CDR3 comprises 14 residues. The CDR3 DNA reads as TGCAGTGCTAGAGATTGGGACAACTCCTACGAGCAGTACTTC. The encoded protein is CSARDWDNSYEQYF.

The V and J genes are TRBV7-2 and TRBJ2-3; perhaps D is TRBD1 or TRBD2 (6 bases each). CDR1 SGHTA and CDR2 FQGNSA come from the germline V gene. V lost 2 bases and J 1 base, leaving 10 bases between the germline ends. CDR3 length equals 15 residues. The DNA for the CDR3 is TGTGCCAGCAGCTTATGGGGGGCAGGCACAGATACGCAGTATTTT. This sequence encodes CASSLWGAGTDTQYF.

The V and J genes are TRBV4-1 and TRBJ2-3; TRBD2 matches at 11 bases. The CDR3 totals 17 residues. V lost 1 base to trimming and J lost 4 bases; unmatched junction nucleotides: 7. Germline CDR1 and CDR2: MGHRA and YSYEKL. The CDR3 spells CASSQATSGMIPDTQYF. Here the CDR3 DNA reads TGCGCCAGCAGCCAAGCGACTAGCGGGATGATCCCAGATACGCAGTATTTT.

The chain has TRBV5-1 and TRBJ1-1; D is unclear. Per the germline V gene, CDR1 is SGHRS and CDR2 is YFSETQ. V was clipped by 2 bases and J by 2 bases, with 13 bases between them. The CDR3 is 15 residues long. For the CDR3, the DNA is TGCGCCAGCAGCTTCAGGACCGGACGAAACACTGAAGCTTTCTTT. Translating gives CASSFRTGRNTEAFF.

The chain employs TRBV3-1 and TRBJ2-7; 7 bases line up with TRBD1. The trim removed 1 base at V and 6 bases at J, leaving 3 bases unmatched. In germline, CDR1 is LGHDT, CDR2 YNNKEL (reference sequence). CDR3 length equals 13 residues. DNA for the CDR3: TGTGCCAGCAGCCAAGCCAGGGACAGCGAGCAGTACTTC. Encoded protein: CASSQARDSEQYF.

This clonotype was detected ten times or more. This chain links TRBV7-9 with TRBJ1-5; D remains unclear. This CDR3 contains 13 residues. Per the germline V gene, CDR1 is SEHNR and CDR2 is FQNEAQ (reference sequence). Deletions cut 1 base from V and 6 bases from J, with 7 bases between. CDR3 in DNA: TGTGCCAGCAGCTTAGACGGAGTTCAGCCCCAGCATTTT. This gives the protein CASSLDGVQPQHF.

The chain employs TRBV29-1 and TRBJ1-3; TRBD1 might be the D (5 bases). The germline CDR1 and CDR2 sequences are SQVTM and ANQGSEA. V was shortened by 4 bases and J by 9 bases, with 19 bases between the two germline ends. This CDR3 region has 14 residues. CDR3 nucleotide sequence: TGCAGCGTTGCTACGGGGGTTGAGGGTGGCACCATATATTTT. Protein product: CSVATGVEGGTIYF.

The J gene is TRBJ2-3, the V gene TRBV7-2; 14 bases are shared with TRBD2. The CDR3 spans 17 residues. Trimming removed 5 bases from V and 5 bases from J; junction bases left unmatched: 9. Germline CDR1 is SGHTA and CDR2 is FQGNSA. The CDR3 DNA is TGTGCCAGCAGCCCCGGGACTAGCGGGAGTTTCAGAGATACGCAGTATTTT. Translated: CASSPGTSGSFRDTQYF.

The sample holds one count of this clonotype. The junction shows a germline mismatch at one end, possibly a read error. The chain employs TRBV3-1 and TRBJ2-3, with a tentative D call TRBD1 (5 bases). The CDR3 runs 12 residues. The germline gives CDR1 LGHDT, CDR2 YNNKEL (reference sequence). The CDR3 region is CASSHRTNTQYF. In DNA form, the CDR3 reads TGTGCAAGCAGCCATCGGACAAATACGCAGTATTTT.

This clonotype occurred a few times. The rearrangement uses TRBV2 and TRBJ1-1; TRBD1 matches 7 bases. The CDR3 is 14 amino acids. Trimming took 5 bases from V and 7 from J; bases not matched to a gene: 10. Germline CDR1 reads SNHLY; CDR2 reads FYNNEI. The CDR3 DNA sequence: TGTGCCAGCAGTAGACGAGGGGGCGCGTTTGAAGCTTTCTTT. Amino acid sequence: CASSRRGGAFEAFF.

The gene calls are TRBV4-1 and TRBJ2-1; 7 bases agree with TRBD1. Germline CDR1 MGHRA, CDR2 YSYEKL. With 3 bases clipped from V and 6 bases from J, the junction kept 8 bases outside the gene matches. CDR3 length: 15 amino acids. In DNA, the CDR3 is TGCGCCAGCAGCCATACAGGGGATGGGCTCAATGAGCAGTTCTTC. Protein product: CASSHTGDGLNEQFF.

The chain combines TRBV9 with TRBJ2-7, with 13 bases aligning to TRBD2. The CDR3 length is 16 residues. The V and J ends lost 2 bases and 7 bases, in that order; junction bases with no gene match: 9. Germline V CDR1 and CDR2: SGDLS, YYNGEE. This CDR3 reads CASSVREPGLAGEQYF. CDR3 nucleotide sequence: TGTGCCAGCAGCGTCCGGGAACCGGGACTAGCGGGGGAGCAGTACTTC.

This clonotype has a handful of counts. The rearrangement uses TRBV20-1 and TRBJ2-3; unclear D gene. V lost 6 bases and J lost 3, with 19 bases in between. Per germline, CDR1 DFQATT and CDR2 SNEGSKA (reference sequence). This CDR3 is 15 amino acids long. CDR3 nucleotides: TGCAGTGCCGACAATTCTAGAACCAGGACAGATACGCAGTATTTT. The encoded protein is CSADNSRTRTDTQYF.

This clonotype was counted at least ten times. The gene calls are TRBV29-1 and TRBJ2-7; 12 bases match TRBD2. V lost 4 bases to trimming and J lost 3 bases; unmatched junction nucleotides: 1. This CDR3 contains 13 residues. The germline CDR1 and CDR2 sequences are SQVTM and ANQGSEA. CDR3 nucleotides: TGCAGCGTTGGACTAGCGGGAGACTACGAGCAGTACTTC. This encodes CSVGLAGDYEQYF.

This clonotype was picked up a small number of times. This rearrangement joins TRBV20-1 to TRBJ2-1; the D gene is possibly TRBD1 (6 bases). Deletions cut 4 bases from V and 5 bases from J, with 12 bases between. Germline V gene lookup returns CDR1 DFQATT and CDR2 SNEGSKA (reference sequence). The CDR3 is 13 amino acids. CDR3: CSAKPGAHNEQFF. The CDR3 region has the DNA TGCAGTGCTAAGCCAGGGGCCCACAATGAGCAGTTCTTC.

The chain uses TRBV5-6 and TRBJ2-5; unclear D gene. Trimming stripped 4 bases from V and 4 bases from J, with 11 bases between. The CDR3 length is 13 residues. Germline CDR1 reads SGHDT; CDR2 reads YYEEEE. The CDR3 sequence is CASSPAWGETQYF. The CDR3 DNA reads as TGTGCCAGCAGCCCGGCCTGGGGAGAGACCCAGTACTTC.

This clonotype was counted a few times. The chain has TRBV24-1 and TRBJ2-5; 7 bases are a match to TRBD2. With 5 bases clipped from V and 5 bases from J, the junction kept 13 bases outside the gene matches. Per germline, CDR1 KGHDR and CDR2 SFDVKD. This CDR3 comprises 16 residues. The CDR3 DNA is TGTGCCACCAGTGGCGATTGGACCACAGCGGGGGAGACCCAGTACTTC. Translation gives CATSGDWTTAGETQYF.

The chain joins TRBV27 to TRBJ1-2, with TRBD1 matching 8 bases. The length of the CDR3 is 15 residues. CDR1 MNHEY and CDR2 SMNVEV come from the germline V gene (reference sequence). Unmatched junction bases numbered 8, after V lost 4 bases and J lost 4 bases. Written as DNA, the CDR3 is TGTGCCAGCAGTTCGCGGACAGGGTTGGGCTATGGCTACACCTTC. As protein: CASSSRTGLGYGYTF.

The chain combines TRBV27 with TRBJ1-6; D possibly corresponds to TRBD1 (6 bases). V lost 5 bases and J 5 bases, leaving 10 bases between the germline ends. This CDR3 is built from 14 residues. The germline V gene encodes CDR1 MNHEY and CDR2 SMNVEV (reference sequence). CDR3 DNA sequence: TGTGCCAGCAGTCCTGCAGGGGATAATTCACCCCTCCACTTT. This translates into CASSPAGDNSPLHF.

This clonotype has just a few counts. This sequence joins TRBV12-3 or TRBV12-4 and TRBJ1-1; D is ambiguous. With 1 base removed from V and 5 bases from J, the gap between germline ends came to 17 bases. The CDR3 runs to 16 residues. In DNA, the CDR3 is TGTGCCAGCAGTTTAGAGGTGGGGTCAGGACGGACTGAAGCTTTCTTT. Residues: CASSLEVGSGRTEAFF.

This clonotype showed up many times. The junction departs from germline at one end; a sequencing error may be responsible. This chain uses TRBV6-2 or TRBV6-3 with TRBJ1-5; TRBD1 might be the D (6 bases). CDR1 and CDR2 from the germline V gene are MNHEY and SVGEGT. The CDR3 has 15 amino acids. The CDR3 protein is CASTYTGIGNQPQHF. CDR3 bases: TGTGCCAGCACTTACACAGGGATTGGCAATCAGCCCCAGCATTTT.

CDR3 nucleotides: TGCGCCAGCAGCGCAGACAGGGGATCGTTCAATGAGCAGTTCTTC. Residues: CASSADRGSFNEQFF. The rearrangement uses TRBV5-1 and TRBJ2-1, with TRBD1 matching over 8 bases. Per germline, CDR1 SGHRS and CDR2 YFSETQ. This CDR3 has 15 amino acids. V was pared by 4 bases and J by 6 bases, with 9 bases of the junction left unmatched.

This clonotype was detected many times. The chain carries TRBV18 and TRBJ2-3; TRBD1 aligns across 8 bases. There are 16 residues in the CDR3. Germline V gives CDR1 KGHSH, CDR2 LQKENI. The trim removed 0 bases at V and 2 bases at J, leaving 4 bases unmatched. CDR3 DNA sequence: TGTGCCAGCTCACCACCGGACAGGGCCCACACAGATACGCAGTATTTT. Amino acid sequence: CASSPPDRAHTDTQYF.

There are a few counts of this clonotype. The chain combines TRBV19 with TRBJ2-1, with a weak D call TRBD1 (5 bases). This CDR3 spans 15 amino acids. Trimming took off 4 bases at V and 3 bases at J, with 13 bases between the two ends. Germline V gives CDR1 LNHDA, CDR2 SQIVND (reference sequence). The CDR3 DNA is TGTGCCAGTAGTACGGCTTTAGGGGTCTACAATGAGCAGTTCTTC. Translation gives CASSTALGVYNEQFF.

The J gene is TRBJ1-3, the V gene TRBV27; D gene uncertain. This CDR3 is built from 13 residues. V shed 5 bases and J shed 0 bases, with 5 bases lying between them. Germline CDR1 and CDR2: MNHEY and SMNVEV (reference sequence). The CDR3 nucleotides read TGTGCCAGCAGTCCCTACTCTGGAAACACCATATATTTT. Protein product: CASSPYSGNTIYF.

The J gene is TRBJ2-7, the V gene TRBV24-1; 7 bases are shared with TRBD1. Germline V gene data show CDR1 as KGHDR and CDR2 as SFDVKD. J was trimmed by 2 bases and V by 4 bases; bases with no gene match: 7. CDR3 length: 15 amino acids. The CDR3 sequence is CATSETWDSAYEQYF. The CDR3 coding sequence is TGTGCCACCAGTGAAACATGGGACAGCGCCTACGAGCAGTACTTC.

V usage is TRBV5-1 and J usage is TRBJ2-1, with TRBD2 matching 7 bases. Germline values: CDR1 SGHRS, CDR2 YFSETQ. The CDR3 is 13 amino acids. The V gene end was trimmed by 6 bases and the J gene end by 8 bases; junction bases not matched to a gene: 8. The CDR3 region has the DNA TGCGCCAGCACCTCCGGCCGGGGGGATGAGCAGTTCTTC. This gives the protein CASTSGRGDEQFF. The whole variable domain, remainder taken from reference TRBV5-1 and TRBJ2-1, is KAGVTQTPRYLIKTRGQQVTLSCSPISGHRSVSWYQQTPGQGLQFLFEYFSETQRNKGNFPGRFSGRQFSNSRSEMNVSTLELGDSALYLCASTSGRGDEQFFGPGTRLTVL.